The clone carrying this T cell receptor beta chain has a count of ten or more. Its matching antigen is unknown. The CDR3 consists of 18 residues. The V and J ends lost 6 bases and 0 bases, in that order; junction bases with no gene match: 10. The germline V gene encodes CDR1 LGHNT and CDR2 FRNRAP. This sample is drawn from a study of T cell repertoires in cytomegalovirus infection. About the research overall: Shared public TCR beta signatures pointed to both CMV infection and a matching HLA type. Regarding the study as a whole: The cumulative frequency of public TCR beta families distinguished individuals who carried CMV together with the relevant HLA.

TCRdb itself ran the reads through MiXCR, one entry per CDR3 protein. The table records around 440,000 distinct CDR3 sequences, about 10% of them present only once. This chain connects TRBV12-5 to TRBJ1-6, with 8 bases lining up with TRBD1. The specimen sequenced was PBMCs. The TCR originated in a human donor in good health (CMV status not recorded). Some clones in this sample may be carry-over from other donors' samples. CDR3 in DNA: TGTGCTAGTGGCGACAGGGGCGATCGGAGCTCCTATAATTCACCCCTCCACTTT. It encodes CASGDRGDRSSYNSPLHF.